These T cell receptor beta chains were read from a single sample in a study of Ad26.COV2.S vaccination and SARS-CoV-2 variants. Measured with immunoSEQ multiplex PCR; TCRdb has only the in-frame clones, and not every one. The sample contains some 290,000 clones, just over 85% of which appear only once. The sample was peripheral blood, taken in a trial of Ad26.COV2.S vaccine versus placebo. All receptors come from a person between 18 and 60 years old who received the Ad26.COV2.S COVID-19 vaccine or a placebo. CDR3s include the opening cysteine and the closing phenylalanine or tryptophan. A D gene is named only where the DNA matches it firmly. Expanded clones are given a class, and other clones once, few, many or no size at all.

D	size	V	J	CDR3	DNA
TRBD2	.	TRBV9	TRBJ2-1	CASGLAGGSEQFF	TGTGCCAGCGGACTAGCGGGGGGCAGTGAGCAGTTCTTC
TRBD1	once	TRBV4-2	TRBJ2-7	CASSQTTGSYEQYF	TGTGCCAGCAGCCAAACGACAGGGTCCTACGAGCAGTACTTC
TRBD1	once	TRBV27	TRBJ1-5	CASSLGTANQPQHF	TGTGCCAGCAGTTTAGGGACAGCTAATCAGCCCCAGCATTTT
.	.	TRBV11-2	TRBJ1-2	CASSLGVLNYGYTF	TGTGCCAGCAGCCTAGGGGTTCTTAACTATGGCTACACCTTC
.	.	TRBV3-1/TRBV3-2	TRBJ1-1	CASSSVWDTEAFF	TGTGCCAGCAGCTCCGTCTGGGACACTGAAGCTTTCTTT
.	.	TRBV18	TRBJ2-7	CASSPPLPGDYEQYF	TGTGCCAGCTCACCGCCCCTTCCCGGAGACTACGAGCAGTACTTC
.	.	TRBV5-4	TRBJ2-5	CASSSGLPPISLNRETQYF	TGTGCCAGCAGCTCGGGACTCCCGCCGATCTCTCTTAATAGGGAGACCCAGTACTTC
.	.	TRBV5-5	TRBJ1-5	CASSARQRDQPQHF	TGTGCCAGCAGCGCCCGGCAGCGGGATCAGCCCCAGCATTTT
TRBD1	.	TRBV10-3	TRBJ2-7	CAISVDRTYEQYF	TGTGCCATCAGCGTGGACAGGACCTACGAGCAGTACTTC
.	.	TRBV5-4	TRBJ1-1	CASRRGDRNTEAFF	TGTGCCAGCAGGCGGGGGGACCGGAACACTGAAGCTTTCTTT
TRBD1	.	TRBV3-1/TRBV3-2	TRBJ2-3	CASSQDIRTGGEDTQYF	TGTGCCAGCAGCCAAGATATAAGGACAGGGGGGGAAGATACGCAGTATTTT
.	.	TRBV5-8	TRBJ1-3	CASSLWGSGNTIYF	TGTGCCAGCAGCTTGTGGGGGTCTGGAAACACCATATATTTT
.	.	TRBV7-2	TRBJ2-2	CASSLTQGSTGELFF	TGTGCCAGCAGCCTCACACAGGGTTCCACCGGGGAGCTGTTTTTT
.	few	TRBV6-7	TRBJ2-5	CASERGWRQETQYF	TGTGCCAGCGAACGGGGGTGGAGACAAGAGACCCAGTACTTC
.	.	TRBV18	TRBJ2-1	CASSPDITGMGGNEQFF	TGTGCCAGCTCACCTGATATTACAGGGATGGGCGGCAATGAGCAGTTCTTC
.	.	TRBV6-5	TRBJ2-2	CASSWGVGELFF	TGTGCCAGCAGTTGGGGGGTAGGAGAGCTGTTTTTT
TRBD1	.	TRBV6-5	TRBJ1-1	CASRPRDRNTEAFF	TGTGCCAGCAGACCCCGGGACAGAAACACTGAAGCTTTCTTT
.	.	TRBV6-5	TRBJ1-2	CASSRGADYGYTF	TGTGCCAGCAGTAGGGGGGCCGACTATGGCTACACCTTC
.	.	TRBV11-2	TRBJ2-3	CASSLEGGASPPTDTQYF	TGTGCCAGCAGCTTAGAGGGGGGGGCCTCTCCTCCCACAGATACGCAGTATTTT
.	.	TRBV6-4	TRBJ1-6	CASPPGRNNSPLHF	TGTGCCAGCCCCCCGGGAAGGAATAATTCACCCCTCCACTTT
.	.	TRBV7-9	TRBJ2-2	CASNGGTTNTGELFF	TGTGCCAGCAACGGCGGGACAACGAACACCGGGGAGCTGTTTTTT
.	many	TRBV30	TRBJ1-5	CAWSDQGQGKNQPQHF	TGTGCCTGGAGTGACCAGGGGCAGGGGAAGAATCAGCCCCAGCATTTT
TRBD1	.	TRBV10-3	TRBJ2-1	CAISDPGQGSYNEQFF	TGTGCCATCAGTGACCCGGGACAGGGGTCCTACAATGAGCAGTTCTTC
TRBD1	.	TRBV30	TRBJ1-5	CACGQGDNQPQHF	TGTGCCTGTGGACAGGGGGACAATCAGCCCCAGCATTTT
TRBD2	.	TRBV12-3/TRBV12-4	TRBJ2-1	CASSWGLGNEQFF	TGTGCCAGCAGTTGGGGACTAGGAAATGAGCAGTTCTTC
.	.	TRBV6-2/TRBV6-3	TRBJ1-1	CASSSNWNTEAFF	TGTGCCAGCAGTTCCAACTGGAACACTGAAGCTTTCTTT
.	.	TRBV5-1	TRBJ2-7	CASSLATGRTSYEQYF	TGCGCCAGCAGCTTGGCCACGGGACGGACGTCCTACGAGCAGTACTTC
TRBD2	.	TRBV30	TRBJ2-7	CAWSPGTSGGEQYF	TGTGCCTGGAGTCCCGGGACTAGCGGGGGAGAGCAGTACTTC